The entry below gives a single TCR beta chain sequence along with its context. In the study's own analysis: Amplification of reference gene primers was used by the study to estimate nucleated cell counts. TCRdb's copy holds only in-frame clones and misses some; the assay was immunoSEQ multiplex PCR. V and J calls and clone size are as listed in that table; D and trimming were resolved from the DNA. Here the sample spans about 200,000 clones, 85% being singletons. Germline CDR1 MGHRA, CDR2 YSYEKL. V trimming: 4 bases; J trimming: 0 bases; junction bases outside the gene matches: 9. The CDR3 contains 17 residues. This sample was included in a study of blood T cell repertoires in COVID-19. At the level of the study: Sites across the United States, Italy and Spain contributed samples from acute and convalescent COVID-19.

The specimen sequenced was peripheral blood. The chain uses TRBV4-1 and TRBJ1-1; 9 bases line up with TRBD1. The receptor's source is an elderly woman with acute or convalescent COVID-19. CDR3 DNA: TGCGCCAGCAGCCCCGGGACAGGGCGCCCGCTGAACACTGAAGCTTTCTTT. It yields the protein CASSPGTGRPLNTEAFF.